The present entry profiles one T cell receptor (beta chain) with its context. As yet, its antigen is unknown. This sample was included in a study of PD-1 blockade in classical Hodgkin lymphoma. V was pared by 2 bases and J by 5 bases, with 10 bases between. Germline CDR1 and CDR2: MGHRA and YSYEKL. The CDR3 is 14 residues long. Clones were read by immunoSEQ multiplex PCR, and TCRdb kept only the in-frame ones, dropping some. The table records tens of thousands of clones, around 78% of them present only once. Time point noted: cycle 4 day 1 (C4D1), after 6 weeks of nivolumab. Every patient had relapsed following autologous stem cell transplantation, and cohorts differed in brentuximab vedotin exposure. The patients, who had relapsed/refractory classical Hodgkin lymphoma, achieved best responses of complete response, partial response or progressive disease. Study conclusions and caveats: Reasons behind the repertoire differences stay unclear, perhaps disease activity or earlier therapy.

This sample comprised peripheral blood mononuclear cells (PBMCs), obtained before the fourth cycle of nivolumab. This receptor was obtained from a human donor with classical Hodgkin lymphoma. The genes are TRBV4-1 and TRBJ1-5, with D possibly TRBD1 on 6 matching bases. DNA for the CDR3: TGCGCCAGCAGCCAATCGACAGGAGATCAGCCCCAGCATTTT. Protein: CASSQSTGDQPQHF.